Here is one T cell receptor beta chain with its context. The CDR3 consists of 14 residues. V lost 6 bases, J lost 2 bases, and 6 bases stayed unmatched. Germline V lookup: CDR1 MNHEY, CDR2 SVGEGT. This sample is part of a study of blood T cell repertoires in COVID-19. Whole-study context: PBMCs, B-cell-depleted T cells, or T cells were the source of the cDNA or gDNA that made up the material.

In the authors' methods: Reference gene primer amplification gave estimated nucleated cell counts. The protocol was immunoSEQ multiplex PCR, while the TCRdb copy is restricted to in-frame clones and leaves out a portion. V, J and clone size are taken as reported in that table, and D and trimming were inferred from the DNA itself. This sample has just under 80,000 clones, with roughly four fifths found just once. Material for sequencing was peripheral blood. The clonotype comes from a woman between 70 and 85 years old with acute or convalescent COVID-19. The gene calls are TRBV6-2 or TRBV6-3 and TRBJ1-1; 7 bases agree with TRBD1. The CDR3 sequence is CASSRGGTNTEAFF. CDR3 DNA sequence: TGTGCCAGCAGCAGGGGGGGGACCAACACTGAAGCTTTCTTT.